The 9 T cell receptor beta chains below all came from one sample that was sequenced in a study of blood T cell repertoires in COVID-19. Measured with immunoSEQ multiplex PCR; TCRdb has only the in-frame clones, and not every one. Of tens of thousands of clones in the sample, about 81% are singletons; the top ten hold about 13%. Source material: peripheral blood. These receptors were collected from a human donor in a cohort sampled during active COVID-19.

This clone was detected only once. The CDR3 DNA is TGTGCCAGCAGCATGGGACATTTGGGAAGTTACACCGGGGAGCTGTTTTTT. Translating gives CASSMGHLGSYTGELFF. The rearrangement uses TRBV7-2 and TRBJ2-2; D may be TRBD1 (6 bases). Trimming left V 5 bases short and J 3 bases short, with 19 bases between. The CDR3 has 17 amino acids. Germline V CDR1 and CDR2: SGHTA, FQGNSA.

The chain recombines TRBV6-5 with TRBJ1-1; 7 nucleotides align to TRBD1. The CDR3 contains 14 residues. Trimming at V came to 10 bases and at J to 0 bases, leaving 8 bases not matched to a gene. CDR1 MNHEY and CDR2 SVGAGI come from the germline V gene. CDR3 protein: CAIRTGLMNTEAFF. In nucleotides, the CDR3 is TGTGCCATCCGGACAGGACTCATGAACACTGAAGCTTTCTTT.

V is TRBV13 and J is TRBJ2-3, with TRBD2 identical over 10 bases. CDR1 PRHDT and CDR2 FYEKMQ come from the germline V gene (reference sequence). J lost 2 bases, V lost 1 base, and 12 bases had no gene match. This CDR3 has 19 residues. The CDR3 sequence: CASSLESPLAGGNTDTQYF. The DNA for the CDR3 is TGTGCCAGCAGCTTAGAGTCCCCCTTAGCGGGGGGCAACACAGATACGCAGTATTTT.

This clone came up once. The chain recombines TRBV6-6 with TRBJ1-1, with D tentatively TRBD1 (5 bases). Per germline, CDR1 MNHNY and CDR2 SVGAGI (reference sequence). The CDR3 covers 16 residues. The CDR3 loop is CATSWVAGLKGTEAFF. The CDR3 DNA reads as TGTGCAACGAGTTGGGTGGCAGGGCTTAAGGGGACTGAAGCTTTCTTT.

The chain employs TRBV10-3 and TRBJ1-1; TRBD1 aligns across 10 bases. Unmatched junction bases numbered 8, after V lost 7 bases and J lost 9 bases. The germline V gene has CDR1 ENHRY and CDR2 SYGVKD. The CDR3 has 13 residues. CDR3: CAIIDDRGLQAFF. For the CDR3, the DNA is TGTGCCATCATTGACGACAGGGGGCTACAAGCTTTCTTT.

This chain connects TRBV6-5 to TRBJ2-5; 9 bases line up with TRBD2. V gave up 4 bases and J gave up 5 bases; unmatched junction bases: 8. Germline lookup yields CDR1 MNHEY and CDR2 SVGAGI. The CDR3 sequence is 15 residues long. CDR3 nucleotides: TGTGCCAGCAGTTCCCCAGCGGGGGGCGGGGAGACCCAGTACTTC. Translated, it gives CASSSPAGGGETQYF.

This chain connects TRBV7-3 to TRBJ2-1; 7 bases map to TRBD2. The J segment lost 4 bases and the V segment lost 2 bases, leaving 8 bases of the junction unmatched. In germline, CDR1 is SGHTA, CDR2 FQGTGA. The CDR3 loop spans 16 amino acids. The CDR3 DNA follows: TGTGCCAGCAGCTTATACTTCTCTAGCGGATACAATGAGCAGTTCTTC. It yields the protein CASSLYFSSGYNEQFF.

V and J are TRBV24-1 and TRBJ1-5; 10 nucleotides agree with TRBD1. The CDR3 covers 14 residues. Trimming at V came to 3 bases and at J to 8 bases, leaving 3 bases not matched to a gene. Germline assignment: CDR1 KGHDR and CDR2 SFDVKD. DNA for the CDR3: TGTGCCACCAGTGATGGGGACAGGGGTAAGCCCCAGCATTTT. This encodes CATSDGDRGKPQHF.

In this sample, this clone turned up a few times. The V call is TRBV5-4, the J call TRBJ2-7; 7 positions match TRBD1. Per the germline V gene, CDR1 is SGHNT and CDR2 is YYREEE (reference sequence). The CDR3 spans 14 residues. Losses at the gene ends were 0 bases for V and 3 bases for J; bases not matched to a gene: 3. Here the CDR3 reads CASSLEGAYYEQYF. CDR3 nucleotides: TGTGCCAGCAGCTTGGAGGGGGCCTACTACGAGCAGTACTTC.